This T cell receptor (beta chain) was found in a study of shared clonotypes between healthy human individuals. Measured with immunoSEQ multiplex PCR; TCRdb has only the in-frame clones, and not every one. The repertoire has nearly 750,000 clones, 55% to 75% of them found once; the top ten carry about 1.7%. The CDR3 loop spans 15 amino acids. The germline CDR1 and CDR2 sequences are MDHEN and SYDVKM. J lost 4 bases, V lost 5 bases, and 5 bases had no gene match. The TCR originated in a woman in her twenties or thirties in good health. Sequenced input: memory CD4+ T cells sorted from blood. Subset in this sample: CD45RA-negative fraction. The chain links TRBV28 to TRBJ1-2, with TRBD1 matching 12 bases. The CDR3 nucleotides read TGTGCCAGCAGTGATCCGGGACAGGGGGCCTATGGCTACACCTTC. It is translated as CASSDPGQGAYGYTF.